Following are 5 T cell receptor beta chains from one sample sequenced in a study of blood T cell repertoires in COVID-19. TCRdb's table, derived via immunoSEQ multiplex PCR, lists solely in-frame clones and lacks some. The data contain around 260,000 clones, 86% of them singletons. Specimen: peripheral blood. The receptors were sampled from a man younger than 35 with active or convalescent COVID-19.

The gene calls are TRBV7-3 and TRBJ2-1; 9 bases align to TRBD1. CDR3 length: 17 residues. V shed 5 bases, J shed 7 bases, and the junction held 15 bases outside the gene matches. Germline V lookup: CDR1 SGHTA, CDR2 FQGTGA. The CDR3 nucleotides are TGTGCCAGCAGCGTTACCCTCCGGGACAGGGTACGAAATGAGCAGTTCTTC. Amino acids: CASSVTLRDRVRNEQFF.

The chain has TRBV20-1 and TRBJ2-1, with 11 bases matching TRBD2. The germline CDR1 and CDR2 sequences are DFQATT and SNEGSKA (reference sequence). Losses at the gene ends were 3 bases for V and 0 bases for J; bases not matched to a gene: 13. This CDR3 comprises 19 residues. The CDR3 protein is CSASSDVAGGLLSYNEQFF. The CDR3 nucleotides are TGCAGTGCTAGTTCGGACGTAGCGGGGGGGCTTCTCTCCTACAATGAGCAGTTCTTC.

This sequence joins TRBV29-1 and TRBJ1-3, with TRBD1 matching 10 bases. From germline, CDR1 is SQVTM and CDR2 ANQGSEA. The CDR3 covers 15 residues. The V gene end was trimmed by 6 bases and the J gene end by 0 bases; junction bases not matched to a gene: 5. CDR3 DNA sequence: TGCAGCGTGGGGACAGGGGACAGCTCTGGAAACACCATATATTTT. It codes for CSVGTGDSSGNTIYF.

This chain uses TRBV5-6 with TRBJ2-5, with 11 bases that match TRBD2. Trimming took 3 bases from V and 5 from J; bases not matched to a gene: 9. Germline assignment: CDR1 SGHDT and CDR2 YYEEEE. The CDR3 runs to 16 residues. The CDR3 coding sequence is TGTGCCAGCAGCTGGCTGACTAGCGGGGTGGCCGAGACCCAGTACTTC. It encodes CASSWLTSGVAETQYF.

This chain joins TRBV2 and TRBJ1-3, with unresolved D. The length of the CDR3 is 14 residues. Germline assignment: CDR1 SNHLY and CDR2 FYNNEI. Trimming shortened V by 8 bases and J by 0 bases, and 11 bases separated the two germline ends. CDR3 residues: CASGGLISGNTIYF. The CDR3 DNA sequence: TGTGCCAGCGGAGGACTGATCTCTGGAAACACCATATATTTT.